This T cell receptor (beta chain) was identified in a study of T cells in Graves' hyperthyroidism and ophthalmopathy. RNA transcripts provided the source from which TCR beta CDR3 regions were amplified. A set of HTBI primers served as the primers for a first-round RT-PCR of the TCR CDR3. TCRdb analysed the multiplex PCR reads with MiXCR anew, one entry per CDR3 protein. The sample holds hundreds of thousands of distinct CDR3 sequences, about a sixth seen once. CDR3 length equals 15 residues. Germline-derived CDR1 and CDR2 are LGHNA and YNFKEQ. As concerns this clonotype: Its cognate antigen is unknown. Sequence at one end of the junction differs from germline and may be a read error.

Points from the study as a whole: The blood repertoire included most of the expanded thyroid clonotypes above 0.001. Ophthalmopathy and stable hyperthyroidism were separated by a 13 V-J model.

Stable Graves' hyperthyroidism denoted no ophthalmopathy progression over 18 months. Sample: blood. The genes are TRBV4-2 and TRBJ2-7, with D maybe TRBD2 (5 bases). The source of this sequence is a woman under 30 with Graves' hyperthyroidism. The CDR3 sequence: CASSQAPGSSYEPYF. CDR3 in DNA: TGTGCCAGCAGCCAAGCCCCGGGATCGTCCTACGAGCCGTACTTC.